Listed here is a single T cell receptor beta chain. This entry is derived from a study of blood T cell repertoires in COVID-19. Across the study: There were acute and convalescent COVID-19 samples, and they came from the United States, Italy and Spain.

Measured with immunoSEQ multiplex PCR; TCRdb has only the in-frame clones, and not every one. This sample has approximately 160,000 clones, with roughly 73% found just once. Unmatched junction bases numbered 3, after V lost 5 bases and J lost 10 bases. Germline V CDR1 and CDR2: LNHDA, SQIVND (reference sequence). The CDR3 has 11 amino acids. The rearrangement uses TRBV19 and TRBJ1-1; 8 bases align to TRBD1. Material: peripheral blood. The clonotype originates from a man aged 65 to 79 with acute or convalescent COVID-19. The DNA for the CDR3 is TGTGCCAGTAGTCAGGGGGCGGGAGCTTTCTTT. It translates to CASSQGAGAFF.